The T cell receptor (beta chain) under discussion was sequenced for a study of vaccination and CD4 T cells after COVID-19. Study as a whole: The convalescents included six males and four females, and among them two were Hispanic while seven were Caucasian.

V dropped 8 bases and J dropped 4; count of bases not matched to a gene: 12. This CDR3 region has 15 residues. Germline V gene data show CDR1 as MNHEY and CDR2 as SVGEGT. The study's findings and limits: Recorded median SARS-CoV-2-reactive clonotype numbers increased from around 21 to 38 without reaching significance.

Sequenced with the Oncomine TCR Beta short-read assay was DNA taken from cultured CD4+ T cells. One entry per CDR3 protein results from TCRdb running MiXCR on the PCR reads. The sample records some 18,000 distinct CDR3 sequences, approximately 50% being singletons. For this clonotype: Its specificity is not known.

Treatment given: roughly ten-day PBMC culture with coronavirus spike peptide pools or control peptides (ViraFEST assay). Expanded clonotypes were found by TCR sequencing after peptide-pool stimulation (ViraFEST). Patients returned positive PCR results between March and December 2020, earlier than US Alpha, Beta and Delta variants. This receptor was identified in a human donor who had recovered from COVID-19. The material was CD4+ T cells from blood, cultured in vitro, obtained after SARS-CoV-2 vaccination. The J gene is TRBJ2-5, the V gene TRBV6-2 or TRBV6-3, with TRBD1 matching over 8 bases. CDR3 bases: TGTGCCAGCGCGACAGGGGTCGGGTCCGGAGAGACCCAGTACTTC. This encodes CASATGVGSGETQYF.